This T cell receptor beta chain was sequenced in a study of cytomegalovirus exposure and HLA in healthy donors. As to this clone: What it binds is unknown.

General study results and limits: A later analysis linked roughly 17,000 TCR beta sequences to HLA alleles at 0.05 false discovery rate.

Use of 60 Vbeta and 13 Jbeta primers characterized the PCR. Data came from immunoSEQ multiplex PCR; TCRdb stores just in-frame clones and leaves some out. The sample contains around 99,000 clones, roughly 80% of which appear only once. V was pared by 9 bases and J by 4 bases, with 13 bases between. The CDR3 is 13 amino acids. Germline V CDR1 and CDR2: MNHNY, SVGAGI (reference sequence). This chain links TRBV6-6 with TRBJ2-1, with TRBD1 as a possible D gene (6 bases). The TCR comes from a man in his forties in good health and CMV-seronegative. The sequencing input was PBMCs. The CDR3: CASRQDLYNEQFF. In DNA form, the CDR3 reads TGTGCCAGTCGACAGGACCTTTACAATGAGCAGTTCTTC.